The 28 T cell receptor beta chains in this list originate from one sample, sequenced in a study of beta chain features in type 1 diabetes. Expressed TCRB transcripts were sequenced, since all the RNA that had been isolated was reverse transcribed. Data came from immunoSEQ multiplex PCR; TCRdb stores just in-frame clones and leaves some out. Here the sample spans hundreds of thousands of clones, 9.6% being singletons. The sample consisted of naive CD4+ T cells from blood. These receptor sequences come from a woman aged 18-29 years in good health.

This clone was recorded at least ten times. This chain joins TRBV18 and TRBJ2-3; 7 bases align to TRBD1. This CDR3 has 15 amino acids. Germline CDR1 and CDR2: KGHSH and LQKENI. The V gene end was trimmed by 1 base and the J gene end by 6 bases; junction bases not matched to a gene: 7. CDR3 amino acids: CASSPQTQGVDTQYF. The CDR3 DNA follows: TGTGCCAGCTCACCACAGACCCAGGGGGTCGATACGCAGTATTTT.

This clone was detected a few times. The chain recombines TRBV6-6 with TRBJ1-1; D remains ambiguous. Trimming took off 7 bases at V and 14 bases at J, with 14 bases between the two ends. The germline V gene has CDR1 MNHNY and CDR2 SVGAGI (reference sequence). The length of the CDR3 is 10 residues. CDR3 loop: CASTRTQSFF. DNA for the CDR3: TGTGCCAGCACTAGAACGCAATCGTTCTTT.

The sample holds a few counts of this clone. The chain links TRBV30 to TRBJ2-7; weak D call: TRBD2 (6 bases). Germline CDR1 is GTSNPN and CDR2 is SVGIG (reference sequence). V was clipped by 6 bases and J by 3 bases, with 18 bases between them. This CDR3 is built from 14 residues. The CDR3 nucleotides are TGTGCCTGTCAATCAAACGGGGGAAACTACGAGCAGTACTTC. Translating it yields CACQSNGGNYEQYF.

This sequence joins TRBV20-1 and TRBJ2-7; possible D gene TRBD2, 5 bases. This CDR3 is built from 11 residues. Germline assignment: CDR1 DFQATT and CDR2 SNEGSKA (reference sequence). Trimming stripped 0 bases from V and 5 bases from J, with 5 bases between. CDR3 nucleotides: TGCAGTGCTAGAGACGGGGACGAGCAGTACTTC. Translating gives CSARDGDEQYF.

This clone was counted between two and nine times. The V call is TRBV5-1, the J call TRBJ1-5; D may be TRBD1 (5 bases). Germline V gene lookup returns CDR1 SGHRS and CDR2 YFSETQ. Trimming took off 4 bases at V and 0 bases at J, with 11 bases between the two ends. This CDR3 comprises 15 residues. The CDR3: CASSLGAASNQPQHF. CDR3 coding DNA: TGCGCCAGCAGCCTAGGGGCAGCTAGCAATCAGCCCCAGCATTTT.

This clone has more than one count but fewer than ten. CDR3 bases: TGTGCCAGCAGCTTGGCCGATGGACAGGGGGCTCGATACTTC. Translation: CASSLADGQGARYF. The V and J genes are TRBV5-4 and TRBJ2-7, with 11 bases that match TRBD1. CDR1 and CDR2 from the germline V gene are SGHNT and YYREEE (reference sequence). This CDR3 is built from 14 residues. Trimming took 0 bases from V and 13 from J; bases not matched to a gene: 9.

This clone was seen only a few times. This chain links TRBV25-1 with TRBJ2-1; 9 bases align to TRBD1. With 5 bases clipped from V and 12 bases from J, the junction kept 8 bases outside the gene matches. Germline CDR1 reads MGHDK; CDR2 reads SYGVNS. There are 13 residues in the CDR3. The CDR3 DNA follows: TGTGCCAGCAGTCCCAAACAGGGGGCAGCGCAGTTCTTC. Translating gives CASSPKQGAAQFF. The full variable domain, its missing parts supplied by reference TRBV25-1 and TRBJ2-1, is EADIYQTPRYLVIGTGKKITLECSQTMGHDKMYWYQQDPGMELHLIHYSYGVNSTEKGDLSSESTVSRIRTEHFPLTLESARPSHTSQYLCASSPKQGAAQFFGPGTRLTVL.

V gene TRBV28 combines with J gene TRBJ2-5; 13 nucleotides align to TRBD2. This CDR3 region has 18 residues. With 4 bases clipped from V and 7 bases from J, the junction kept 15 bases outside the gene matches. Per the germline V gene, CDR1 is MDHEN and CDR2 is SYDVKM. CDR3 residues: CASSSYIGLAGVKGTQYF. The CDR3 DNA reads as TGTGCCAGCAGTTCATACATAGGACTAGCGGGAGTGAAGGGGACCCAGTACTTC.

The chain uses TRBV29-1 and TRBJ1-1; D is uncertain. Germline CDR1 SQVTM, CDR2 ANQGSEA. This CDR3 region has 15 residues. V lost 3 bases and J 4 bases, leaving 18 bases between the germline ends. CDR3 amino acids: CSVDRIREVSTEAFF. The CDR3 coding sequence is TGCAGCGTTGATAGAATCCGGGAAGTGAGCACTGAAGCTTTCTTT.

This clone was detected a few times. The chain couples TRBV10-3 to TRBJ1-1; a possible D gene is TRBD1 (6 bases). Trimming removed 10 bases at V and 4 bases at J, with 31 bases between. CDR1 ENHRY and CDR2 SYGVKD come from the germline V gene. This CDR3 comprises 18 residues. The CDR3: CATSARTHRATRGTEAFF. The CDR3 DNA sequence: TGTGCCACCTCGGCCAGGACCCACAGGGCCACCCGCGGCACTGAAGCTTTCTTT.

The rearrangement uses TRBV6-5 and TRBJ1-2; 10 bases match TRBD1. Unmatched junction bases numbered 7, after V lost 7 bases and J lost 2 bases. Germline-derived CDR1 and CDR2 are MNHEY and SVGAGI. The CDR3 covers 15 residues. CDR3 residues: CASIDPGQGNYGYTF. In nucleotides, the CDR3 is TGTGCCAGCATTGATCCGGGACAGGGGAACTATGGCTACACCTTC.

A few counts support this clone. The chain couples TRBV30 to TRBJ1-2; no clear D. The CDR3 is 16 residues long. V was pared by 0 bases and J by 0 bases, with 14 bases between. CDR1 is GTSNPN and CDR2 is SVGIG in the germline V gene (reference sequence). CDR3 sequence: CAWSVPRLATNYGYTF. The CDR3, as DNA: TGTGCCTGGAGTGTACCCCGACTTGCTACTAACTATGGCTACACCTTC.

This clone was counted only a few times. The chain links TRBV11-2 to TRBJ2-1, with D maybe TRBD2 (6 bases). CDR3 length: 15 amino acids. V lost 2 bases and J lost 5, with 13 bases in between. The germline V gene encodes CDR1 SGHAT and CDR2 FQNNGV. The CDR3 bases are TGTGCCAGCAGCTTAAGCAGGAGGGCCGACAATGAGCAGTTCTTC. Translating it yields CASSLSRRADNEQFF.

This clone was picked up a small number of times. The chain couples TRBV7-6 to TRBJ1-1; 9 bases map to TRBD1. J lost 1 base, V lost 4 bases, and 4 bases had no gene match. In germline, CDR1 is SGHVS, CDR2 FNYEAQ. This CDR3 is 15 amino acids long. The CDR3 reads CASSSGDRENTEAFF. DNA of the CDR3: TGTGCCAGCAGCTCTGGGGACAGGGAGAACACTGAAGCTTTCTTT.

This clone came up a few times. The rearrangement uses TRBV29-1 and TRBJ1-2; D is unresolved. The germline gives CDR1 SQVTM, CDR2 ANQGSEA. This CDR3 has 15 residues. Trimming took off 4 bases at V and 4 bases at J, with 19 bases between the two ends. CDR3 nucleotides: TGCAGCGTTGGCGCCGTGGGCAACTCGCCCTATGGCTACACCTTC. It codes for CSVGAVGNSPYGYTF.

J is TRBJ2-1 and V is TRBV19; TRBD1 agrees at 8 bases. After removal of 5 bases from V and 9 bases from J, the junction contained 15 bases not matched to a gene. Per the germline V gene, CDR1 is LNHDA and CDR2 is SQIVND (reference sequence). The CDR3 is made up of 16 amino acids. Written as DNA, the CDR3 is TGTGCCAGTAGTCACCTCCAGACAGGGGAAGGCGGTGAGCAGTTCTTC. This encodes CASSHLQTGEGGEQFF.

CDR3 DNA sequence: TGTGCCAGTAGTATACAGGGGGCACTGAGGAATCAGCCCCAGCATTTT. Translating it yields CASSIQGALRNQPQHF. This chain uses TRBV19 with TRBJ1-5, with 8 bases matching TRBD1. The germline V gene encodes CDR1 LNHDA and CDR2 SQIVND (reference sequence). J was trimmed by 4 bases and V by 2 bases; bases with no gene match: 7. The CDR3 sequence is 16 residues long.

This clone was seen more than once but under ten times. The chain joins TRBV29-1 to TRBJ1-2; 9 bases agree with TRBD1. Germline-derived CDR1 and CDR2 are SQVTM and ANQGSEA. Trimming at V came to 6 bases and at J to 4 bases, leaving 6 bases not matched to a gene. CDR3 length equals 13 residues. The CDR3 region is CSVSGTGTYGYTF. CDR3 sequence (DNA): TGCAGCGTCTCCGGGACAGGGACCTATGGCTACACCTTC.

CDR3 DNA: TGCGCCAGCAGCTTGGAAGTAGGAGGATCCGAGCAGTACTTC. Its translation: CASSLEVGGSEQYF. The rearrangement joins TRBV5-1 to TRBJ2-7; D is possibly TRBD2 (5 bases). Trimming stripped 0 bases from V and 6 bases from J, with 13 bases between. CDR3 length: 14 residues. The germline CDR1 and CDR2 sequences are SGHRS and YFSETQ.

The chain employs TRBV28 and TRBJ2-1; TRBD1 agrees at 8 bases. The germline CDR1 and CDR2 sequences are MDHEN and SYDVKM. The CDR3 totals 15 residues. V was pared by 6 bases and J by 1 base, with 5 bases of the junction left unmatched. For the CDR3, the DNA is TGTGCCAGCAGATCCCAGGGGGCTTCCTACAATGAGCAGTTCTTC. Its translation is CASRSQGASYNEQFF.

This clone came up a few times. The chain is built from TRBV6-5 and TRBJ2-7; D is perhaps TRBD1 (6 bases). The CDR3 has 13 amino acids. The ends were cut back, 6 bases at V and 2 bases at J, with 11 bases in the middle. Germline lookup yields CDR1 MNHEY and CDR2 SVGAGI. The CDR3 sequence is CASRRTGTYEQYF. The CDR3 DNA sequence: TGTGCCAGCAGACGAACAGGGACCTACGAGCAGTACTTC.

As concerns this clone: The same CDR3 can be traced to other DNA sequences in this sample. J is TRBJ2-7 and V is TRBV6-5, with 10 bases matching TRBD1. The CDR3 runs 14 residues. Germline-derived CDR1 and CDR2 are MNHEY and SVGAGI. With V trimmed by 2 bases and J by 4 bases, 2 bases remained unmatched. CDR3 region: CASSYRDRGYEQYF. Here the CDR3 DNA reads TGTGCCAGCAGTTACCGGGACAGGGGTTACGAGCAGTACTTC.

This clone was recorded a few times. This chain connects TRBV2 to TRBJ2-3; 8 bases line up with TRBD1. J was trimmed by 1 base and V by 6 bases; bases with no gene match: 3. Germline lookup yields CDR1 SNHLY and CDR2 FYNNEI. CDR3 size: 14 residues. CDR3 coding DNA: TGTGCCAGCAGGTCGACAGGGGGCACAGATACGCAGTATTTT. Residues: CASRSTGGTDTQYF.

This chain links TRBV19 with TRBJ2-2; D is uncertain. The CDR3 is 14 residues long. V lost 8 bases and J lost 2, with 12 bases in between. Germline CDR1 reads LNHDA; CDR2 reads SQIVND (reference sequence). The CDR3 reads CASGQTPNTGELFF. The CDR3 region has the DNA TGTGCCAGTGGGCAGACACCTAACACCGGGGAGCTGTTTTTT.

The chain combines TRBV14 with TRBJ2-5, with TRBD2 identical over 9 bases. V lost 3 bases, J lost 2 bases, and 1 base stayed unmatched. The CDR3 sequence is 14 residues long. Looked up from germline, CDR1 is SGHDN and CDR2 is FVKESK. CDR3 sequence: CASSHGLAQETQYF. For the CDR3, the DNA is TGTGCCAGCAGCCACGGACTAGCGCAAGAGACCCAGTACTTC.

The chain combines TRBV5-4 with TRBJ1-1; no definite D call. The CDR3 has 14 amino acids. Deletions cut 1 base from V and 0 bases from J, with 7 bases between. Germline CDR1 and CDR2: SGHNT and YYREEE (reference sequence). This CDR3 is CASSLLSLNTEAFF. The CDR3 nucleotides are TGTGCCAGCAGCTTGCTTAGCTTGAACACTGAAGCTTTCTTT.

The chain links TRBV11-2 to TRBJ1-4, with D possibly being TRBD1 (5 bases). This CDR3 is 13 amino acids long. V lost 2 bases and J 5 bases, leaving 6 bases between the germline ends. Germline lookup yields CDR1 SGHAT and CDR2 FQNNGV. CDR3 amino acids: CASSLYRNEKLFF. CDR3 DNA sequence: TGTGCCAGCAGCTTATACAGGAATGAAAAACTGTTTTTT.

This clone was observed a few times. V is TRBV6-5 and J is TRBJ2-7, with a possible D match to TRBD1 (6 bases). V was trimmed by 6 bases and J by 3 bases, leaving 12 bases between them. The CDR3 extends over 13 amino acids. The germline V gene encodes CDR1 MNHEY and CDR2 SVGAGI. CDR3 loop: CASRLTGIYEQYF. In DNA, the CDR3 is TGTGCCAGCAGGCTTACAGGGATCTACGAGCAGTACTTC.